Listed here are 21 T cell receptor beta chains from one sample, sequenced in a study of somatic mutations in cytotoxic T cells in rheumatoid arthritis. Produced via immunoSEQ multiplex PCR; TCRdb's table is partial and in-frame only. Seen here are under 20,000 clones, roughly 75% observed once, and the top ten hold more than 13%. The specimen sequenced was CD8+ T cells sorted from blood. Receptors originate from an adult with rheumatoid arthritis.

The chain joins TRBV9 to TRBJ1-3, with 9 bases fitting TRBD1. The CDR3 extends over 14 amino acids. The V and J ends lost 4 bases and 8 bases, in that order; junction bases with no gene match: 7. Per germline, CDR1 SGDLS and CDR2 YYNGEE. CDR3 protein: CASSPWTGVDTIYF. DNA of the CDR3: TGTGCCAGCAGCCCATGGACAGGGGTCGACACCATATATTTT.

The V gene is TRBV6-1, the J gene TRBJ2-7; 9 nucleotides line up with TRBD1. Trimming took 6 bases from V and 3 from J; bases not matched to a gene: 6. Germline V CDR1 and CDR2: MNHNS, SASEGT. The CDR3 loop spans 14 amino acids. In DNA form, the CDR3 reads TGTGCCAGCAGGGCCGGGACAGGGTACTACGAGCAGTACTTC. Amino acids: CASRAGTGYYEQYF.

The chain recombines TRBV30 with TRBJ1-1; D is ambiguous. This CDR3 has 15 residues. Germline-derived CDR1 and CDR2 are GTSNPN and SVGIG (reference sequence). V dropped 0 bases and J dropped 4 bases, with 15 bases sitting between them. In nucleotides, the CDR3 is TGTGCCTGGAGTGTAACTCCACCACCACGCACTGAAGCTTTCTTT. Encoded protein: CAWSVTPPPRTEAFF.

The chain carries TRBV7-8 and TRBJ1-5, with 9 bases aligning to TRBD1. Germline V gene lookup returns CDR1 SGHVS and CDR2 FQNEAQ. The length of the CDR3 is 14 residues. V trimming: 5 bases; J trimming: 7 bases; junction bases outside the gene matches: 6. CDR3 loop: CASSAGQGWQPQHF. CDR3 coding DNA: TGTGCCAGCAGCGCGGGACAGGGATGGCAGCCCCAGCATTTT.

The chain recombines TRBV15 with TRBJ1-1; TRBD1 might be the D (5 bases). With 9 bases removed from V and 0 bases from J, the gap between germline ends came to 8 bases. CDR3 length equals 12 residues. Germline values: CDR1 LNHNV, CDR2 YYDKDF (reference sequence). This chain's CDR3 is CATGTVNTEAFF. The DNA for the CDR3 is TGTGCCACTGGGACGGTGAACACTGAAGCTTTCTTT.

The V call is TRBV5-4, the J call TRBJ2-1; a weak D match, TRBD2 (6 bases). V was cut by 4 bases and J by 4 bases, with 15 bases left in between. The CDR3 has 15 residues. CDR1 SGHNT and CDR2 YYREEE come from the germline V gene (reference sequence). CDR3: CASSTLTSPYNEQFF. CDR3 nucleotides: TGTGCCAGCAGCACCCTGACTAGTCCGTACAATGAGCAGTTCTTC.

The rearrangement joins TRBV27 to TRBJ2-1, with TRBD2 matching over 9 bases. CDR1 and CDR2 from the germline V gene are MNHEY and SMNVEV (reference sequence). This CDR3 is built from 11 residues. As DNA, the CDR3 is TGTGTCGCGACTAGCGGCAATGAGCAGTTCTTC. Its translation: CVATSGNEQFF.

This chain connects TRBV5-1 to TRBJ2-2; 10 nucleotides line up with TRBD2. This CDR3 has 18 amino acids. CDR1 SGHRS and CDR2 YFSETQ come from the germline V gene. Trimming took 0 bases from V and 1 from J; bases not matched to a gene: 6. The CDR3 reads CASSLGLAGVMNTGELFF. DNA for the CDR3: TGCGCCAGCAGCTTGGGGCTAGCGGGAGTCATGAACACCGGGGAGCTGTTTTTT. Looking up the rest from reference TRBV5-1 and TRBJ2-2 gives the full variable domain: KAGVTQTPRYLIKTRGQQVTLSCSPISGHRSVSWYQQTPGQGLQFLFEYFSETQRNKGNFPGRFSGRQFSNSRSEMNVSTLELGDSALYLCASSLGLAGVMNTGELFFGEGSRLTVL.

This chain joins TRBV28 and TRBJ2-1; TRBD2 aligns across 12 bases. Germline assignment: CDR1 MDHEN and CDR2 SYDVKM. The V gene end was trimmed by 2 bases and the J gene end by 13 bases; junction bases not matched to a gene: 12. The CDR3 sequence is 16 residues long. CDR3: CASSLESSGRASDQFF. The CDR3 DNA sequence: TGTGCCAGCAGTTTAGAATCTAGCGGGAGGGCCTCGGACCAGTTCTTC.

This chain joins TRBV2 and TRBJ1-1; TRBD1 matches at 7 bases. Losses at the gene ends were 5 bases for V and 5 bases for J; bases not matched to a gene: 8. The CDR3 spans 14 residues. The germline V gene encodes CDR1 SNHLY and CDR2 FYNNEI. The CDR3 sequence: CASSLSTGWTEAFF. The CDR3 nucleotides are TGTGCCAGCAGTCTCTCGACAGGGTGGACTGAAGCTTTCTTT.

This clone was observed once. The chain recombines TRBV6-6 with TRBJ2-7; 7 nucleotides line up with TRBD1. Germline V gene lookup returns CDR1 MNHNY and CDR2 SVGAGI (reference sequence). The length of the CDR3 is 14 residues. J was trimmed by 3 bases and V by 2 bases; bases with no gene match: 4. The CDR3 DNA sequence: TGTGCCAGCAGTTACCCGGGACAGCTCTACGAGCAGTACTTC. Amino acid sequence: CASSYPGQLYEQYF.

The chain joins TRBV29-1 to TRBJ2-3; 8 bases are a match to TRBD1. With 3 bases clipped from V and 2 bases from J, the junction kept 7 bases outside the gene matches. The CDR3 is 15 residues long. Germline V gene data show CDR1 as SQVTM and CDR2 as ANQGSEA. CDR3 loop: CSVDRTGTPTDTQYF. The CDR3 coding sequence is TGCAGCGTTGATAGGACAGGGACCCCCACAGATACGCAGTATTTT.

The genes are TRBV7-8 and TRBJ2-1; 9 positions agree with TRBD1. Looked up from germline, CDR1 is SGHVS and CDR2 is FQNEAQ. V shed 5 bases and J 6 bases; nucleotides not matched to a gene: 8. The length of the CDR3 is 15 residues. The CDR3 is CASSPWTGVGNEQFF. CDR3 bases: TGTGCCAGCAGCCCTTGGACAGGGGTAGGCAATGAGCAGTTCTTC. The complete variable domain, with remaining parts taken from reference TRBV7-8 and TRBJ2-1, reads GAGVSQSPRYKVAKRGQDVALRCDPISGHVSLFWYQQALGQGPEFLTYFQNEAQLDKSGLPSDRFFAERPEGSVSTLKIQRTQQEDSAVYLCASSPWTGVGNEQFFGPGTRLTVL.

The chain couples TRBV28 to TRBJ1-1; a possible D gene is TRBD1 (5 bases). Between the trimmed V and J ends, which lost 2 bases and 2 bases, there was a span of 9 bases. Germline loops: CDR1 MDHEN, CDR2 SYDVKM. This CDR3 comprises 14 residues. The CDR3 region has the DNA TGTGCCAGCAGTTTAGGGGGATCCAACACTGAAGCTTTCTTT. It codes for CASSLGGSNTEAFF.

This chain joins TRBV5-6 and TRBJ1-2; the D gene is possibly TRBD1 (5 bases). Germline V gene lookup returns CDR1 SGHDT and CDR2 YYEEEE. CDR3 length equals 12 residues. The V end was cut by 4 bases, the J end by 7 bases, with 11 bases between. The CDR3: CASSQTVIGYTF. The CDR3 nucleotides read TGTGCCAGCAGCCAGACAGTTATTGGCTACACCTTC.

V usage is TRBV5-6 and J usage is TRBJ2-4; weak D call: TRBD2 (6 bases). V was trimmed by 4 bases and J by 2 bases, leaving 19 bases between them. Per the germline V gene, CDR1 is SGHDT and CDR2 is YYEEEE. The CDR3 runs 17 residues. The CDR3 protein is CASSGRESWSPKNIQYF. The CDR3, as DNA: TGTGCCAGCAGCGGACGGGAGTCCTGGAGTCCCAAAAACATTCAGTACTTC.

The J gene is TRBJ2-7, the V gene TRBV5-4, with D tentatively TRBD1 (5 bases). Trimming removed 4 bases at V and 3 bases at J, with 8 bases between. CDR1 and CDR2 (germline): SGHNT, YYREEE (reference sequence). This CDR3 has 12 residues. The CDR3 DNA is TGTGCCAGCAGCGCTGACAGCTACGAGCAGTACTTC. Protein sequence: CASSADSYEQYF.

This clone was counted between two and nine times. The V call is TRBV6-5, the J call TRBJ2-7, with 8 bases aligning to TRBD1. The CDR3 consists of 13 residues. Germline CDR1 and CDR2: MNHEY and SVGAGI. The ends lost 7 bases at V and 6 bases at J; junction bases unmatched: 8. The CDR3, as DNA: TGTGCCAGCATGGACAGGGAATACTCCGAGCAGTACTTC. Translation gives CASMDREYSEQYF.

DNA for the CDR3: TGTGCCAGCAGCCCAACGATCCAGGGGGCGCGCACTGAAGCTTTCTTT. It encodes CASSPTIQGARTEAFF. The chain is built from TRBV5-4 and TRBJ1-1, with TRBD1 matching over 8 bases. The trim removed 4 bases at V and 4 bases at J, leaving 12 bases unmatched. The V gene's germline CDR1 is SGHNT and CDR2 YYREEE (reference sequence). This CDR3 has 16 residues.

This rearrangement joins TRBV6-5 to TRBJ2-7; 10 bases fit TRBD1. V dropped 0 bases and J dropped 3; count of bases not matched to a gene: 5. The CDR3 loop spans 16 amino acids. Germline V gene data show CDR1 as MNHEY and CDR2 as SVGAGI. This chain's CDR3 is CASSYSRDRGGYEQYF. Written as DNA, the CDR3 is TGTGCCAGCAGTTACTCAAGGGACAGGGGCGGCTACGAGCAGTACTTC.

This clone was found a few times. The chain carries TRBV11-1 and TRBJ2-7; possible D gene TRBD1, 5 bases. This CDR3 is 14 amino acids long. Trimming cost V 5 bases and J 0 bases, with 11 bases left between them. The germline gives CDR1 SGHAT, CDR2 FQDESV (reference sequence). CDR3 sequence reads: CASSRAGNSYEQYF. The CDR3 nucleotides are TGTGCCAGCAGCCGGGCAGGGAACTCCTACGAGCAGTACTTC.